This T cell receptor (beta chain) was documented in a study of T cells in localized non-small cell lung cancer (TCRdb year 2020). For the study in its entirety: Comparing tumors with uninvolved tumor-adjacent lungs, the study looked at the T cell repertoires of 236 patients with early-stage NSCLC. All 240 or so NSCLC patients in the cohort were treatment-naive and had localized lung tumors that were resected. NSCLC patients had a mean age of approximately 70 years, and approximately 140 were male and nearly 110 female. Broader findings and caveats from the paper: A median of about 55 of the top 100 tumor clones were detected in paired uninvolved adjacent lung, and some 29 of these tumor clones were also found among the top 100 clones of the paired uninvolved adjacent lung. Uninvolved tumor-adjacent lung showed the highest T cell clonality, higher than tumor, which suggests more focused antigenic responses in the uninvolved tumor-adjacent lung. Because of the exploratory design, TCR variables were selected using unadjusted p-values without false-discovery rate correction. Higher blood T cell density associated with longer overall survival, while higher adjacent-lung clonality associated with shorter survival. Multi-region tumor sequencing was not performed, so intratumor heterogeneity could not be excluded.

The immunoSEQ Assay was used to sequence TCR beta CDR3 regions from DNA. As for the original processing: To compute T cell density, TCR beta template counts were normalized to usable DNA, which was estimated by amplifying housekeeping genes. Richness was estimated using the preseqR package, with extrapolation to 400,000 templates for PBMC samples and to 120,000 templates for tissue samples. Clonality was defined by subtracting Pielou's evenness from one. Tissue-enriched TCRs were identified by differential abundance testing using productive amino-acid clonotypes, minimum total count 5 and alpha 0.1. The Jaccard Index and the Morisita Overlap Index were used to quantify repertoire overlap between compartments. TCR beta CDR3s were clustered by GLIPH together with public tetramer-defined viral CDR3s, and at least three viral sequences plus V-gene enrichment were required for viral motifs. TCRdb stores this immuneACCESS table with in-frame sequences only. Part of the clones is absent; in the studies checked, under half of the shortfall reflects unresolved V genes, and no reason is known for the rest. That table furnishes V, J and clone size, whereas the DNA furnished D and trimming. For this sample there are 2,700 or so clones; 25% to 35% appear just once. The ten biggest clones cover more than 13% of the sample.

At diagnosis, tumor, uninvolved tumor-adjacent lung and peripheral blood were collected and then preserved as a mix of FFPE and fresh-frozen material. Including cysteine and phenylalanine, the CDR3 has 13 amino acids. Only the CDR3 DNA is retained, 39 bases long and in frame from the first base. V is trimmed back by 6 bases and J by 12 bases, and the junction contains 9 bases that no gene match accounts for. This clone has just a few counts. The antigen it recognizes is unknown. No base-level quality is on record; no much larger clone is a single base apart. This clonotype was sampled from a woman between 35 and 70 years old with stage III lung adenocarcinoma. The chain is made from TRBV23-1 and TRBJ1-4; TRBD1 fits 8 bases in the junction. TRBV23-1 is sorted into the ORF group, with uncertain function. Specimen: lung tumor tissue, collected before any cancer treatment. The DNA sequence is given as TGCGCCAGCAGCCATCAGGACAGGGCGGAACTGTTTTTT. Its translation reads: CASSHQDRAELFF.